The 21 T cell receptor beta chains below all came from one sample that was sequenced in a study of T cells in Graves' hyperthyroidism and ophthalmopathy. Amplification of TCR beta CDR3 regions used RNA as the template. With the HTBI primer set, the TCR CDR3 went through a first round of RT-PCR. TCRdb re-analysed the multiplex PCR reads in MiXCR, keeping a single row per CDR3 protein. The sample holds under 750,000 distinct CDR3 sequences, 18% seen once. Sequenced material: blood. These receptors were taken from a woman aged 50 to 65 with Graves' hyperthyroidism that later progressed to Graves' ophthalmopathy.

This clonotype was counted many times. V gene TRBV5-1 combines with J gene TRBJ1-1, with unresolved D. V lost 2 bases and J lost 0, with 8 bases in between. This CDR3 comprises 14 residues. The germline gives CDR1 SGHRS, CDR2 YFSETQ. The CDR3: CASSLGLMNTEAFF. The CDR3 DNA sequence: TGCGCCAGCAGCTTAGGTCTAATGAACACTGAAGCTTTCTTT. Full variable domain (missing parts from reference TRBV5-1 and TRBJ1-1): KAGVTQTPRYLIKTRGQQVTLSCSPISGHRSVSWYQQTPGQGLQFLFEYFSETQRNKGNFPGRFSGRQFSNSRSEMNVSTLELGDSALYLCASSLGLMNTEAFFGQGTRLTVV.

This clonotype was found many times. The gene calls are TRBV7-2 and TRBJ2-1; D perhaps matches TRBD2 (7 bases). The V end was cut by 5 bases, the J end by 8 bases, with 19 bases between. The germline V gene has CDR1 SGHTA and CDR2 FQGNSA. The CDR3 covers 15 residues. CDR3 region: CASSAHSGEGDEQFF. The CDR3 bases are TGTGCCAGCAGCGCGCACTCAGGGGAGGGCGATGAGCAGTTCTTC. Full variable domain (outside the CDR3, taken from reference TRBV7-2 and TRBJ2-1): GAGVSQSPSNKVTEKGKDVELRCDPISGHTALYWYRQSLGQGLEFLIYFQGNSAPDKSGLPSDRFSAERTGGSVSTLTIQRTQQEDSAVYLCASSAHSGEGDEQFFGPGTRLTVL.

There are a few counts of this clonotype. The chain uses TRBV18 and TRBJ2-1, with 8 bases fitting TRBD1. V trimming: 4 bases; J trimming: 0 bases; junction bases outside the gene matches: 5. The CDR3 extends over 16 amino acids. CDR1 is KGHSH and CDR2 is LQKENI in the germline V gene. In nucleotides, the CDR3 is TGTGCCAGCTCACTATTGACAGGGGACTCCTACAATGAGCAGTTCTTC. This sequence encodes CASSLLTGDSYNEQFF.

This clonotype was found many times. The rearrangement links TRBV29-1 to TRBJ1-2; D is uncertain. V was trimmed by 5 bases and J by 5 bases, leaving 15 bases between them. Germline V gene data show CDR1 as SQVTM and CDR2 as ANQGSEA. The CDR3 runs 13 residues. The CDR3 loop reads CSVNGGPSYGYTF. The CDR3 coding sequence is TGCAGCGTTAACGGAGGACCATCTTATGGCTACACCTTC.

In this sample, this clonotype turned up many times. V gene TRBV5-1 combines with J gene TRBJ1-6, with unresolved D. Germline CDR1 SGHRS, CDR2 YFSETQ. This CDR3 contains 16 residues. Trimming cost V 0 bases and J 7 bases, with 14 bases left between them. CDR3 sequence reads: CASSLALGVGNSPLHF. The DNA of the CDR3 is TGCGCCAGCAGCTTGGCCCTGGGCGTCGGGAATTCACCCCTCCACTTT.

The CDR3 DNA sequence: TGTGCCAGTACCCAGGTGGGGAAACGGACTAATTCACCCCTCCACTTT. Its protein product is CASTQVGKRTNSPLHF. This chain links TRBV19 with TRBJ1-6; D gene unclear. V was shortened by 7 bases and J by 6 bases, with 19 bases between the two germline ends. CDR1 is LNHDA and CDR2 is SQIVND in the germline V gene (reference sequence). The CDR3 is 16 residues long.

The sample holds many counts of this clonotype. The J gene is TRBJ1-1, the V gene TRBV3-1; a possible D gene is TRBD1 (5 bases). The V end was cut by 3 bases, the J end by 5 bases, with 13 bases between. The CDR3 has 14 amino acids. The germline gives CDR1 LGHDT, CDR2 YNNKEL (reference sequence). CDR3 sequence reads: CASSQGGIGTEAFF. DNA for the CDR3: TGTGCCAGCAGCCAGGGGGGGATCGGGACTGAAGCTTTCTTT.

The chain recombines TRBV6-5 with TRBJ1-1; TRBD1 might be the D (5 bases). V shed 6 bases and J shed 1 base, with 15 bases lying between them. The CDR3 runs to 15 residues. Germline lookup yields CDR1 MNHEY and CDR2 SVGAGI. CDR3 DNA sequence: TGTGCCAGCAGACCCTGGGGGGAGGCGAACACTGAAGCTTTCTTT. Translated, it gives CASRPWGEANTEAFF.

This clonotype was counted between two and nine times. The DNA of the CDR3 is TGTGCCACCGGACCCCGGACAGGTTCACAAGAGACCCAGTACTTC. Translation gives CATGPRTGSQETQYF. This chain uses TRBV6-1 with TRBJ2-5; 7 positions match TRBD1. Losses at the gene ends were 10 bases for V and 2 bases for J; bases not matched to a gene: 13. Per germline, CDR1 MNHNS and CDR2 SASEGT. The CDR3 consists of 15 residues.

This chain uses TRBV7-8 with TRBJ1-2; 9 bases map to TRBD1. Germline V gives CDR1 SGHVS, CDR2 FQNEAQ. Trimming cost V 5 bases and J 8 bases; bases outside gene matches: 12. This CDR3 has 15 residues. The CDR3 spells CASSPSRGQGGGYTF. In nucleotides, the CDR3 is TGTGCCAGCAGCCCCTCTCGGGGACAGGGAGGCGGCTACACCTTC.

The chain recombines TRBV19 with TRBJ1-2; 8 bases agree with TRBD1. With V trimmed by 4 bases and J by 8 bases, 3 bases remained unmatched. CDR3 length: 12 residues. Looked up from germline, CDR1 is LNHDA and CDR2 is SQIVND (reference sequence). Here the CDR3 DNA reads TGTGCCAGTAGTACAGGGGGCTTCGGCTACACCTTC. Translated, it gives CASSTGGFGYTF. Based on the CDR3 plus reference TRBV19 and TRBJ1-2, the full variable domain is DGGITQSPKYLFRKEGQNVTLSCEQNLNHDAMYWYRQDPGQGLRLIYYSQIVNDFQKGDIAEGYSVSREKKESFPLTVTSAQKNPTAFYLCASSTGGFGYTFGSGTRLTVV.

The chain recombines TRBV4-1 with TRBJ2-7, with no clear D. This CDR3 has 16 residues. Germline CDR1 and CDR2: MGHRA and YSYEKL. Trimming shortened V by 3 bases and J by 2 bases, and 17 bases separated the two germline ends. In DNA form, the CDR3 reads TGCGCCAGCAGCCAGGGTCGCGGCGGTCGGGCCTACGAGCAGTACTTC. It codes for CASSQGRGGRAYEQYF.

This clonotype was counted a few times. The chain couples TRBV19 to TRBJ1-5, with D possibly matching TRBD1 (6 bases). This CDR3 contains 13 residues. In germline, CDR1 is LNHDA, CDR2 SQIVND (reference sequence). V was shortened by 4 bases and J by 4 bases, with 8 bases between the two germline ends. Here the CDR3 DNA reads TGTGCCAGTAGTACAGACAGGAATCAGCCCCAGCATTTT. This encodes CASSTDRNQPQHF.

The chain recombines TRBV11-2 with TRBJ1-3; D gene uncertain. Germline-derived CDR1 and CDR2 are SGHAT and FQNNGV. This CDR3 has 15 residues. Trimming stripped 4 bases from V and 4 bases from J, with 14 bases between. The CDR3 sequence is CASSSVILAGNTIYF. CDR3 bases: TGTGCCAGCAGCTCCGTAATTTTAGCAGGAAACACCATATATTTT.

Many counts were recorded for this clonotype. The CDR3 DNA reads as TGCAGTGCTAGAGATGGCGGGGGCTCGAACACCGGGGAGCTGTTTTTT. It is translated as CSARDGGGSNTGELFF. This chain connects TRBV20-1 to TRBJ2-2; a possible D gene is TRBD2 (7 bases). V was cut by 0 bases and J by 0 bases, with 11 bases left in between. Per the germline V gene, CDR1 is DFQATT and CDR2 is SNEGSKA (reference sequence). The length of the CDR3 is 16 residues.

There are a few counts of this clonotype. CDR3 amino acids: CSGVKNTGELFF. The CDR3 DNA reads as TGCAGCGGCGTAAAGAACACCGGGGAGCTGTTTTTT. This chain connects TRBV29-1 to TRBJ2-2, with D hard to call. The V gene lost 7 bases and the J gene lost 1 base, with 7 bases spanning the gap. The germline V gene encodes CDR1 SQVTM and CDR2 ANQGSEA. The CDR3 length is 12 residues.

This clonotype was seen ten or more times. The chain combines TRBV7-2 with TRBJ2-7; D is uncertain. The length of the CDR3 is 15 residues. Trimming left V 5 bases short and J 3 bases short, with 17 bases between. CDR1 and CDR2 (germline): SGHTA, FQGNSA. CDR3 coding DNA: TGTGCCAGCAGCCCGAGGCCGCCGGACGACTACGAGCAGTACTTC. Its protein product is CASSPRPPDDYEQYF.

The rearrangement links TRBV9 to TRBJ2-1; D call uncertain. Germline V gives CDR1 SGDLS, CDR2 YYNGEE. Trimming stripped 0 bases from V and 4 bases from J, with 11 bases between. This CDR3 is 15 amino acids long. The CDR3 region is CASSVVNGMYNEQFF. The CDR3 DNA is TGTGCCAGCAGCGTAGTAAACGGAATGTACAATGAGCAGTTCTTC. Full variable domain (remainder filled in from reference TRBV9 and TRBJ2-1): DSGVTQTPKHLITATGQRVTLRCSPRSGDLSVYWYQQSLDQGLQFLIQYYNGEERAKGNILERFSAQQFPDLHSELNLSSLELGDSALYFCASSVVNGMYNEQFFGPGTRLTVL.

This clonotype has at least ten counts. The CDR3 protein is CSASTSGGYNEQFF. In nucleotides, the CDR3 is TGCAGTGCTAGTACCAGCGGGGGATACAATGAGCAGTTCTTC. The V and J genes are TRBV20-1 and TRBJ2-1; 8 bases are a match to TRBD2. Germline V CDR1 and CDR2: DFQATT, SNEGSKA (reference sequence). This CDR3 has 14 amino acids. The ends lost 3 bases at V and 4 bases at J; junction bases unmatched: 5.

This clonotype came up many times. This chain connects TRBV12-3 or TRBV12-4 to TRBJ2-7, with 8 bases lining up with TRBD1. V lost 4 bases and J lost 3; bases outside the gene matches: 8. CDR3 size: 15 residues. CDR3 residues: CASSSGTGILYEQYF. The CDR3 DNA reads TGTGCCAGCAGTTCCGGGACAGGTATTCTCTACGAGCAGTACTTC.

This clonotype has only a few counts. The chain combines TRBV27 with TRBJ1-6, with D uncertain. Trimming shortened V by 3 bases and J by 10 bases, and 16 bases separated the two germline ends. CDR1 and CDR2 (germline): MNHEY, SMNVEV (reference sequence). The CDR3 runs 15 residues. The CDR3 nucleotides are TGTGCCAGCAGTTTGTCGTTGTCATCTTTCTCACCCCTCCACTTT. This encodes CASSLSLSSFSPLHF.